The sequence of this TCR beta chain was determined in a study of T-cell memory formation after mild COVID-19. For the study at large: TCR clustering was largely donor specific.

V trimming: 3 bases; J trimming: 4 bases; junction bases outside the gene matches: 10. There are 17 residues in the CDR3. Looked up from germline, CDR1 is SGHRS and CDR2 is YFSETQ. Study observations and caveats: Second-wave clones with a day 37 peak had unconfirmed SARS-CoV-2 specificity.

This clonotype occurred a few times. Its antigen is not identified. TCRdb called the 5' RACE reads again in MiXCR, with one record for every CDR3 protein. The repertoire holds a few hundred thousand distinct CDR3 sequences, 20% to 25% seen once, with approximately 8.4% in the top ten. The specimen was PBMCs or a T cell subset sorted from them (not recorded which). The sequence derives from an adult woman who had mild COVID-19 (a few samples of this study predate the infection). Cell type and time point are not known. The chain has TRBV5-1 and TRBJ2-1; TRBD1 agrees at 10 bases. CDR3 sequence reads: CASSSILTGGRYNEQFF. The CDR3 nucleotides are TGCGCCAGCAGCTCGATATTGACAGGGGGCAGATACAATGAGCAGTTCTTC.